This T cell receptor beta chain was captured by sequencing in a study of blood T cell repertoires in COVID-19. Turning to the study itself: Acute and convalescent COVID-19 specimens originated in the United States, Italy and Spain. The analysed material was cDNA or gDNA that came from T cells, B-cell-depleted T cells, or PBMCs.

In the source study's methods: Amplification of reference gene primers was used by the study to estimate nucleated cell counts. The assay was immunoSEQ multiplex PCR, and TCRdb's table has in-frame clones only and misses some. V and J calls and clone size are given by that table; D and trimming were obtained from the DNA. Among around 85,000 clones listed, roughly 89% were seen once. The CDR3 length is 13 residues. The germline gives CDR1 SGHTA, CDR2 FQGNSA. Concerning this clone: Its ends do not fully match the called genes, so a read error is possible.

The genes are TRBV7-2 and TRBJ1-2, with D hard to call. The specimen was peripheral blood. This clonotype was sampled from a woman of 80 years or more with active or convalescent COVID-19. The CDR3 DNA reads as TGTGCCAGCAGCTTAGATGAGAACTATGGCCACACCTTC. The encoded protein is CASSLDENYGHTF.